The TCR beta chain described here comes from a study of T cell repertoires in cytomegalovirus infection. On the study more broadly: Indications came from public TCR beta signatures; they pointed to CMV infection and to a matching HLA type.

Comment on this clonotype: Antigen unknown.

TCRdb recomputed calls from the reads with MiXCR, one row per CDR3 protein. The data hold about 830,000 distinct CDR3 sequences, with about 31% observed a single time. General observations from the study: Individuals carrying CMV plus the relevant HLA were identified by cumulative frequency of public TCR beta families.

The CDR3 sequence is 13 residues long. V gave up 10 bases and J gave up 7 bases, with 19 bases separating them. The clonotype originates from a human donor in good health (CMV status not recorded). Some clones in this sample may be carry-over from other donors' samples. The rearrangement uses TRBV12-3 or TRBV12-4 and TRBJ1-1, with D possibly TRBD1 on 6 matching bases. Sequenced material: cultured CD8+ T cells from PBMCs, taken from culture after CMV antigen stimulation. The DNA of the CDR3 is TGTGCCACCCTCTTGGCGGGGGGCGGTGAAGCTTTCTTT. Its protein is CATLLAGGGEAFF.